These T cell receptor beta chains were read from a single sample in a study of cytomegalovirus exposure and HLA in healthy donors. Some clones are missing from TCRdb's copy, which holds only in-frame ones; the method was immunoSEQ multiplex PCR. Found here are about 110,000 clones, around three quarters of them singletons; the top ten hold roughly 0.76%. The source material was PBMCs. These receptor sequences come from a boy aged 5-17 years in good health and CMV-seronegative. The CDR3 runs from the conserved cysteine through the conserved F or W.

>TRBV19|TRBJ1-5
CASSMGRGRDQPQHF
>TRBV19|TRBJ2-1
CASNAPGLAGVNEQFF
>TRBV9|TRBJ2-3
CASSVTGQGSTDTQYF
>TRBV9|TRBJ2-1
CASSEGGRSGNEQFF
>TRBV29-1|TRBJ2-1
CSVEEQYNEQFF
>TRBV9|TRBJ1-4
CASSEMGGSVGEKLFF
>TRBV19|TRBJ1-3
CASKDRVSGNTIYF
>TRBV5-1|TRBJ2-3
CASSLIQGTDTQYF
>TRBV19|TRBJ2-5
CASSIVAGGETQYF
>TRBV6-5|TRBJ1-1
CASSYDTPGGTEAFF
>TRBV4-1|TRBJ1-5
CASSQLGQLNQPQHF
>TRBV7-2|TRBJ1-1
CASSRDRNTEAFF
>TRBV28|TRBJ1-3
CASSFYRGFSGNTIYF
>TRBV5-1|TRBJ1-2
CASSLGEANYGYTF
>TRBV5-6|TRBJ1-2
CASSHIQGDYGYTF
>TRBV5-1|TRBJ2-2
CASSPRDRGTGELFF
>TRBV4-1|TRBJ1-1
CASKSMVLLNTEAFF
>TRBV6-5|TRBJ2-1
CASSFSSVGGQFF
>TRBV7-9|TRBJ1-6
CASRQYRGSSYNSPLHF
>TRBV28|TRBJ2-7
CASSPLSQGALFLSYEQYF
>TRBV4-1|TRBJ2-7
CASSSRDSAYEQYF